The text below deals with one T cell receptor beta chain. Its antigen is not known. The time point: week 47, end of study. A 20-mer mutant IDH1 peptide at 300 ug was injected subcutaneously with topical imiquimod. The V gene's germline CDR1 is SGHNT and CDR2 YYREEE (reference sequence). Trimming removed 3 bases from V and 5 bases from J, with 15 bases in between. This CDR3 has 14 amino acids. Generated by immunoSEQ multiplex PCR, the TCRdb table keeps only in-frame clones and is missing some. The table includes almost 25,000 clones, around 80% detected once. The data originate from a study of a mutant IDH1 vaccine in newly diagnosed glioma. Background on the study: The start of vaccination came 4-6 weeks after radiotherapy alone, or with temozolomide cycles. Receipt of radiotherapy, temozolomide, or both preceded the study, and most received both.

Overall study results and limits: The authors found pseudoprogression apparently unrelated to changes in top peripheral T cell clonotypes. Vaccination elicited immune responses in around 93% of patients.

This rearrangement joins TRBV5-4 to TRBJ2-7; D may be TRBD2 (6 bases). The source is a man aged 40-49 years with glioma. Some clones in this sample may be carry-over from other donors' samples. Here the sequenced sample was PBMCs, taken from a glioma patient whose treatment included an IDH1 peptide vaccine. CDR3 sequence: CASSSLTSLDEQYF. The CDR3 DNA reads TGTGCCAGCAGCTCGCTTACTAGCTTGGACGAGCAGTACTTC.